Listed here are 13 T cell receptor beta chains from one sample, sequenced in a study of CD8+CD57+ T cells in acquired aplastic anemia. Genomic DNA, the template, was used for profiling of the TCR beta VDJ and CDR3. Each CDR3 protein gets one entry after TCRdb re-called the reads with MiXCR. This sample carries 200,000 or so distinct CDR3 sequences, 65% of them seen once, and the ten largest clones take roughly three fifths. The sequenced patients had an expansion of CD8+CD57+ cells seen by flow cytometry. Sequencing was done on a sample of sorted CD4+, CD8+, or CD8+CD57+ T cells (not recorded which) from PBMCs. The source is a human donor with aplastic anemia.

The CDR3 is CASSHLPGPDNYGYTF. CDR3 nucleotide sequence: TGTGCCAGTAGCCATTTGCCCGGGCCTGATAACTATGGCTACACCTTC. This chain links TRBV19 with TRBJ1-2; D unclear. Germline CDR1 reads LNHDA; CDR2 reads SQIVND (reference sequence). The CDR3 totals 16 residues. The V end lost 6 bases, the J end lost 1 base, and 18 bases lay between the germline ends.

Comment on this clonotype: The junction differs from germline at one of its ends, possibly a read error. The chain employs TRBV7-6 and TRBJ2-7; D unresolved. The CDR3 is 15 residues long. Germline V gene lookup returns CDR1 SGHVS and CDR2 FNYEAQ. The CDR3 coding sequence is TGCGCCAGCAGCCAAGGGCCTAGAGGCTCCTACGAGCAGTACTTC. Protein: CASSQGPRGSYEQYF.

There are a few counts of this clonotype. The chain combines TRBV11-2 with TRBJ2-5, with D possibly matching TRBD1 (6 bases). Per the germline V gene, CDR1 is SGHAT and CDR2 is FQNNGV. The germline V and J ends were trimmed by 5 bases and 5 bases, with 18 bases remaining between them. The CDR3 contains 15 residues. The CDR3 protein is CASSPRPGEGETQYF. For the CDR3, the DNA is TGTGCCAGCAGCCCCCGCCCAGGGGAAGGGGAGACCCAGTACTTC.

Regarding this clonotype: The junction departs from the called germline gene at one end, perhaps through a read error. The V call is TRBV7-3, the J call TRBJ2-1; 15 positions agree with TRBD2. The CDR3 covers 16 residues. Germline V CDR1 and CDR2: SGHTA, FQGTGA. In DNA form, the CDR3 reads TGTGCCAGCAGCTCGGGACTAGCGGGAGGTGGAGATGAGCAGCTCTTC. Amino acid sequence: CASSSGLAGGGDEQLF. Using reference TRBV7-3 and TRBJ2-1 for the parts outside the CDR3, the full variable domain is GAGVSQTPSNKVTEKGKYVELRCDPISGHTALYWYRQSLGQGPEFLIYFQGTGAADDSGLPNDRFFAVRPEGSVSTLKIQRTERGDSAVYLCASSSGLAGGGDEQLFGPGTRLTVL.

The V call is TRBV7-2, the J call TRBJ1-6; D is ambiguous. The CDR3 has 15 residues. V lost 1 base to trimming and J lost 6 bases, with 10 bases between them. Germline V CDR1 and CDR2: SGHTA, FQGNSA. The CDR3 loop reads CASSLVGVGNSPLHF. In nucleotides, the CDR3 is TGTGCCAGCAGCTTAGTTGGGGTGGGTAATTCACCCCTCCACTTT.

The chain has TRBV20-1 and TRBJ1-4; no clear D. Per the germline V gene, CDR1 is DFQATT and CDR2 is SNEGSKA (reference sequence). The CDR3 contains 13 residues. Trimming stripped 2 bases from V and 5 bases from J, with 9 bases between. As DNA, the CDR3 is TGCAGTGCTAGATTGGACCTAAATGAAAAACTGTTTTTT. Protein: CSARLDLNEKLFF.

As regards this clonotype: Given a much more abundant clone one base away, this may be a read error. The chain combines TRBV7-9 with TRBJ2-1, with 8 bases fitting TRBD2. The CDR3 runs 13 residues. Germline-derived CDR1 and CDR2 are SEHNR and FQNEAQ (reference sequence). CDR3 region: CASSLGGGSEQFF. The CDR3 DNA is TGCGCCAGCAGCCTCGGGGGGGGCAGTGAGCAGTTCTTC.

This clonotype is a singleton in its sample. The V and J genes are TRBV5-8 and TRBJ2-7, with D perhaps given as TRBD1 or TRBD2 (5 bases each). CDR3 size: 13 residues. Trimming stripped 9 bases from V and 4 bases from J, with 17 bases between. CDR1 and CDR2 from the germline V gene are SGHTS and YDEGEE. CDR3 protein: CANLGVGTYEQYF. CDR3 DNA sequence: TGTGCCAACTTGGGGGTGGGTACATACGAGCAGTACTTC.

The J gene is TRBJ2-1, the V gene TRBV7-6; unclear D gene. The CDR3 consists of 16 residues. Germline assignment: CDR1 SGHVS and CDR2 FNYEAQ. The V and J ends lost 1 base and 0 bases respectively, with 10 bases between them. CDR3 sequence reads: CASSLVTLSSYNEQFF. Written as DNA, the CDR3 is TGTGCCAGCAGCTTAGTCACGCTCAGCTCCTACAATGAGCAGTTCTTC.

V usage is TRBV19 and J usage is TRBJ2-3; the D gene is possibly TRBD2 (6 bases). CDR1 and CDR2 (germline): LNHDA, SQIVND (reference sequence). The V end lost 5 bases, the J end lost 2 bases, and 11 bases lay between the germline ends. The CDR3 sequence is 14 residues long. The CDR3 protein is CASSVSGTTDTQYF. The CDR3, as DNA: TGTGCCAGTAGTGTTAGCGGAACCACAGATACGCAGTATTTT.

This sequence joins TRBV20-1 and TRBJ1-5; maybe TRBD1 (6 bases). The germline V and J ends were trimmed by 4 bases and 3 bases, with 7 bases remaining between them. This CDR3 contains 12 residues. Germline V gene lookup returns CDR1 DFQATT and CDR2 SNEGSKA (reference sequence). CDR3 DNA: TGCAGTGCTAACAGGGCCAATCAGCCCCAGCATTTT. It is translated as CSANRANQPQHF.

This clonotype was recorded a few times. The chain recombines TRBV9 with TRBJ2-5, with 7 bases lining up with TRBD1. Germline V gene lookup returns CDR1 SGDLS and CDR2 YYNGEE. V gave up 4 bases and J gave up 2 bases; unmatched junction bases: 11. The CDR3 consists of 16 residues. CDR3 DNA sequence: TGTGCCAGCAGCCTAGGGGCAGGGGGTCCTCAAGAGACCCAGTACTTC. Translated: CASSLGAGGPQETQYF. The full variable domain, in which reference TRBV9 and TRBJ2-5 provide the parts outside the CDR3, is DSGVTQTPKHLITATGQRVTLRCSPRSGDLSVYWYQQSLDQGLQFLIQYYNGEERAKGNILERFSAQQFPDLHSELNLSSLELGDSALYFCASSLGAGGPQETQYFGPGTRLLVL.

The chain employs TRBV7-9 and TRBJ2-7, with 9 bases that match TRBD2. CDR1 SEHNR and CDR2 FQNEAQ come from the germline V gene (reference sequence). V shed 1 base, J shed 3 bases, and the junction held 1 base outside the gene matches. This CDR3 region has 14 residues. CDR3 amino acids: CASSLETSGYEQYF. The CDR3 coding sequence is TGTGCCAGCAGCTTAGAGACTAGCGGCTACGAGCAGTACTTC.